The next 23 T cell receptor beta chains were all read from a single sample in a study of T cell responses to AZD1222 COVID-19 vaccine. Repertoires were generated with immunoSEQ multiplex PCR, while TCRdb's copy carries only in-frame clones and drops some. The sample yields over 120,000 clones, 92% seen once. The specimen was peripheral blood, collected on day 0 of AZD1222 vaccination. These receptors were obtained from an adult in good health.

The gene calls are TRBV5-1 and TRBJ1-2, with TRBD1 matching 9 bases. The ends lost 2 bases at V and 9 bases at J; junction bases unmatched: 11. The germline CDR1 and CDR2 sequences are SGHRS and YFSETQ. CDR3 length: 15 amino acids. The CDR3 DNA reads as TGCGCCAGCAGCTTATCGGGACAGGGCGCAACTAGCTACACCTTC. Residues: CASSLSGQGATSYTF.

The chain has TRBV7-8 and TRBJ1-4; D possibly corresponds to TRBD1 (5 bases). The germline gives CDR1 SGHVS, CDR2 FQNEAQ. The CDR3 consists of 16 residues. The ends were cut back, 2 bases at V and 7 bases at J, with 17 bases in the middle. The chain's CDR3 is CASSLFPAGRTEKLFF. The CDR3 DNA sequence: TGTGCCAGCAGCTTATTTCCCGCAGGGAGGACTGAAAAACTGTTTTTT.

This chain links TRBV6-4 with TRBJ2-3; 10 positions match TRBD2. Trimming took 2 bases from V and 4 from J; bases not matched to a gene: 3. CDR3 length: 15 residues. Germline V lookup: CDR1 MRHNA, CDR2 SNTAGT. The CDR3 is CASSDSGGAADTQYF. The CDR3 DNA follows: TGTGCCAGCAGTGACAGCGGGGGGGCCGCAGATACGCAGTATTTT.

This chain links TRBV7-6 with TRBJ1-3; D is perhaps TRBD1 (6 bases). The CDR3 covers 17 residues. CDR1 is SGHVS, CDR2 FNYEAQ, per germline. Trimming took 1 base from V and 0 from J, leaving 13 bases between them. The DNA of the CDR3 is TGTGCCAGCAGCTTAGTCCCTGGACAGAACTCTGGAAACACCATATATTTT. Translated, it gives CASSLVPGQNSGNTIYF.

The chain couples TRBV7-2 to TRBJ1-1; D is ambiguous. Trimming stripped 3 bases from V and 0 bases from J, with 8 bases between. CDR3 length: 14 residues. Germline CDR1 is SGHTA and CDR2 is FQGNSA. The CDR3 region has the DNA TGTGCCAGCAGCTTTAGGTTGATGAACACTGAAGCTTTCTTT. As protein: CASSFRLMNTEAFF.

This chain uses TRBV7-2 with TRBJ1-6, with D possibly matching TRBD1 (5 bases). The CDR3 consists of 13 residues. Trimming removed 4 bases at V and 8 bases at J, with 9 bases between. The V gene's germline CDR1 is SGHTA and CDR2 FQGNSA. This chain's CDR3 is CASSSPGYSPLHF. CDR3 coding DNA: TGTGCCAGCAGCTCCCCAGGGTATTCACCCCTCCACTTT.

The chain combines TRBV15 with TRBJ2-5; 7 bases match TRBD1. Trimming at V came to 3 bases and at J to 5 bases, leaving 18 bases not matched to a gene. This CDR3 is built from 18 residues. Germline assignment: CDR1 LNHNV and CDR2 YYDKDF (reference sequence). The CDR3 protein is CATSSSQGDSVWSETQYF. In nucleotides, the CDR3 is TGTGCCACCAGCAGCTCCCAAGGGGACAGCGTGTGGTCGGAGACCCAGTACTTC.

This clone was recorded once. The V and J genes are TRBV5-1 and TRBJ2-1; the match to TRBD2 covers 10 bases. This CDR3 spans 16 amino acids. The trim removed 2 bases at V and 10 bases at J, leaving 12 bases unmatched. From germline, CDR1 is SGHRS and CDR2 YFSETQ. CDR3 coding DNA: TGCGCCAGCAGCTTATCAAGCGGGAGGGTTAACGACGAGCAGTTCTTC. Translation gives CASSLSSGRVNDEQFF.

The chain has TRBV7-2 and TRBJ2-7; D uncertain. Germline values: CDR1 SGHTA, CDR2 FQGNSA. The CDR3 extends over 13 amino acids. The V gene lost 3 bases and the J gene lost 2 bases, with 8 bases spanning the gap. CDR3 amino acids: CASSLGSPYEQYF. The CDR3 coding sequence is TGTGCCAGCAGCTTGGGTTCCCCCTACGAGCAGTACTTC.

CDR3 nucleotides: TGTGCCAGCAGCTTATACGGGGAAGCCTACAATGAGCAGTTCTTC. Amino acid sequence: CASSLYGEAYNEQFF. The chain has TRBV11-3 and TRBJ2-1, with D possibly matching TRBD2 (5 bases). CDR3 length: 15 amino acids. Germline V gene sequence: CDR1 SGHNT, CDR2 YENEEA. Trimming cost V 2 bases and J 2 bases, with 10 bases left between them.

The chain carries TRBV25-1 and TRBJ1-2, with D hard to call. The germline gives CDR1 MGHDK, CDR2 SYGVNS. V lost 3 bases and J 7 bases, leaving 6 bases between the germline ends. The CDR3 totals 11 residues. Written as DNA, the CDR3 is TGTGCCAGCAGTGATGGGAGTGGCTACACCTTC. Translation: CASSDGSGYTF.

This clone was observed once. The rearrangement uses TRBV5-5 and TRBJ1-1; D remains unclear. The CDR3 is made up of 13 amino acids. Per germline, CDR1 SGHKS and CDR2 YYEKEE (reference sequence). V gave up 0 bases and J gave up 1 base, with 4 bases separating them. CDR3 sequence reads: CASSLDRNTEAFF. CDR3 in DNA: TGTGCCAGCAGCTTGGACAGGAACACTGAAGCTTTCTTT.

J is TRBJ2-5 and V is TRBV3-1 (or the pseudogene TRBV3-2); D may be TRBD1 (6 bases). V lost 7 bases, J lost 3 bases, and 12 bases lay in between. Per germline, CDR1 LGHDT and CDR2 YNNKEL (reference sequence). This CDR3 spans 13 amino acids. CDR3 loop: CASNRAAKETQYF. The CDR3, as DNA: TGTGCCAGCAACAGGGCGGCGAAAGAGACCCAGTACTTC.

The V and J genes are TRBV18 and TRBJ1-1; no reliable D call. Germline V gives CDR1 KGHSH, CDR2 LQKENI. The CDR3 consists of 14 residues. Trimming took 0 bases from V and 1 from J, leaving 6 bases between them. CDR3 nucleotides: TGTGCCAGCTCACCACCCCACAGGAACACTGAAGCTTTCTTT. Residues: CASSPPHRNTEAFF.

The gene calls are TRBV7-2 and TRBJ2-7, with D possibly TRBD1 on 6 matching bases. The V gene's germline CDR1 is SGHTA and CDR2 FQGNSA. There are 15 residues in the CDR3. V was trimmed by 5 bases and J by 0 bases, leaving 14 bases between them. The chain's CDR3 is CASSTQGVGSYEQYF. For the CDR3, the DNA is TGTGCCAGCAGCACACAGGGAGTAGGCTCCTACGAGCAGTACTTC.

DNA of the CDR3: TGTGCCAGCAGCGTAGGACTAGCTGACTACAATGAGCAGTTCTTC. Protein: CASSVGLADYNEQFF. The rearrangement joins TRBV9 to TRBJ2-1; TRBD2 matches at 7 bases. Germline CDR1 reads SGDLS; CDR2 reads YYNGEE. CDR3 size: 15 residues. The V segment lost 0 bases and the J segment 3 bases; nucleotides outside the gene matches: 3.

This chain joins TRBV11-3 and TRBJ2-1; no clear D gene. This CDR3 is 13 amino acids long. V lost 5 bases and J 5 bases, leaving 10 bases between the germline ends. CDR1 and CDR2 from the germline V gene are SGHNT and YENEEA. DNA for the CDR3: TGTGCCAGCAGCAACGGGCCGAACAATGAGCAGTTCTTC. Protein product: CASSNGPNNEQFF.

V is TRBV10-3 and J is TRBJ1-1, with TRBD1 matching over 8 bases. After removal of 7 bases from V and 0 bases from J, the junction contained 4 bases not matched to a gene. CDR3 length: 14 amino acids. The germline V gene encodes CDR1 ENHRY and CDR2 SYGVKD. CDR3 sequence reads: CAITRGPLNTEAFF. Written as DNA, the CDR3 is TGTGCCATCACCAGGGGGCCCTTGAACACTGAAGCTTTCTTT.

The CDR3 here is CASSPTRVAQYF. The CDR3 nucleotides read TGTGCCAGCAGCCCGACTCGAGTGGCGCAGTATTTT. The J gene is TRBJ2-3, the V gene TRBV3-1 (or the pseudogene TRBV3-2); D unclear. Between the trimmed V and J ends, which lost 4 bases and 10 bases, there was a span of 12 bases. CDR1 is LGHDT and CDR2 is YNNKEL in the germline V gene (reference sequence). The CDR3 consists of 12 residues.

The chain combines TRBV5-6 with TRBJ2-3; 11 bases map to TRBD2. CDR3 length: 18 amino acids. Per the germline V gene, CDR1 is SGHDT and CDR2 is YYEEEE. The V and J ends lost 6 bases and 6 bases, in that order; junction bases with no gene match: 18. The DNA for the CDR3 is TGTGCCAGCAACCTCTTAGGTGTTAGCGGGGGGGCGGTGGATACGCAGTATTTT. Its protein product is CASNLLGVSGGAVDTQYF.

The chain joins TRBV2 to TRBJ1-4; 8 positions agree with TRBD1. After removal of 5 bases from V and 8 bases from J, the junction contained 7 bases not matched to a gene. This CDR3 has 14 amino acids. Per the germline V gene, CDR1 is SNHLY and CDR2 is FYNNEI. Here the CDR3 DNA reads TGTGCCAGCAGTAACAGGGGGAGGGCAGAAAAACTGTTTTTT. Protein product: CASSNRGRAEKLFF.

The rearrangement links TRBV29-1 to TRBJ1-1; perhaps TRBD1 as D (5 bases). Trimming removed 4 bases from V and 0 bases from J, with 9 bases in between. The CDR3 length is 13 residues. CDR1 and CDR2 from the germline V gene are SQVTM and ANQGSEA. This CDR3 is CSVGQIMNTEAFF. The CDR3 coding sequence is TGCAGCGTTGGACAGATTATGAACACTGAAGCTTTCTTT.

The chain combines TRBV28 with TRBJ2-7, with 9 bases aligning to TRBD1. Trimming cost V 6 bases and J 3 bases; bases outside gene matches: 9. Per germline, CDR1 MDHEN and CDR2 SYDVKM. There are 15 residues in the CDR3. The CDR3 protein is CASSSGDRVLYEQYF. The CDR3 nucleotides are TGTGCCAGCAGCTCCGGGGACAGGGTCCTCTACGAGCAGTACTTC.